The 5 T cell receptor beta chains reported below all come from one sample, sequenced in a study of cytomegalovirus exposure and HLA in healthy donors. The table came from immunoSEQ multiplex PCR; TCRdb's copy has only in-frame clones and leaves some out. The sample consists of under 200,000 clones, 95% to 96% of them appearing once. What was sequenced was PBMCs. The source of these receptors is a woman between 18 and 30 years old in good health and CMV-seronegative.

The chain employs TRBV6-1 and TRBJ1-1, with 8 positions matching TRBD1. J was trimmed by 9 bases and V by 5 bases; bases with no gene match: 8. This CDR3 region has 13 residues. Germline values: CDR1 MNHNS, CDR2 SASEGT. The CDR3 sequence: CASSLDRGIKAFF. The CDR3 bases are TGTGCCAGCAGTTTAGACAGGGGAATTAAAGCTTTCTTT.

Comments on this clone: Its ends do not fully match the called genes, so a read error is possible. The J gene is TRBJ2-5, the V gene TRBV7-3, with TRBD2 matching over 7 bases. The CDR3 length is 15 residues. CDR1 and CDR2 from the germline V gene are SGHTA and FQGTGA. CDR3 DNA sequence: TGTGCCAGCAGCTTAGGGCAGGGAGGGGAAGAGACTCAGTACTTC. It is translated as CASSLGQGGEETQYF.

The genes are TRBV6-6 and TRBJ2-2; D perhaps matches TRBD2 (6 bases). Trimming cost V 6 bases and J 1 base, with 9 bases left between them. Per germline, CDR1 MNHNY and CDR2 SVGAGI (reference sequence). This CDR3 region has 14 residues. In nucleotides, the CDR3 is TGTGCCAGCAGGGGGGGAGAGAACACCGGGGAGCTGTTTTTT. Amino acids: CASRGGENTGELFF.

This clone was observed once. V is TRBV5-1 and J is TRBJ2-5; TRBD2 is a possible D gene (6 bases). The CDR3 sequence is 13 residues long. The V and J ends lost 4 bases and 5 bases respectively, with 12 bases between them. Germline CDR1 and CDR2: SGHRS and YFSETQ. CDR3 in DNA: TGCGCCAGCAGCACACAGAGCGGGGAGACCCAGTACTTC. Residues: CASSTQSGETQYF.

The rearrangement uses TRBV7-2 and TRBJ1-5; D not resolved. The CDR3 extends over 13 amino acids. V lost 4 bases, J lost 4 bases, and 8 bases lay in between. Per the germline V gene, CDR1 is SGHTA and CDR2 is FQGNSA. The CDR3 reads CASSSLPNQPQHF. CDR3 in DNA: TGTGCCAGCAGCTCACTCCCGAATCAGCCCCAGCATTTT.